The sequence of this T cell receptor beta chain was determined in a study of neurological immune-mediated disorders. Notes on the study in general: No expanded-clone CDR3 amino acid sequence recurred across subjects, suggesting private TCR-beta repertoires. Patients with HTLV-1-associated myelopathy had the highest level of TCR clonal expansion, whereas patients with multiple sclerosis had the lowest level, falling beneath the level found in healthy controls.

A total of 2 million PBMCs stored at -80 degrees C provided the unsorted libraries. The authors made cDNA by 5'RACE with 10-nucleotide random UMIs. Each CDR3 protein is one row after TCRdb ran MiXCR on the 5' RACE reads. The sample records 72,000 or so distinct CDR3 sequences, more than 15% being singletons. This clonotype was seen at least ten times. Antigen specificity is unknown. The ends were cut back, 4 bases at V and 4 bases at J, with 16 bases in the middle. This CDR3 contains 15 residues. Germline loops: CDR1 LGHDT, CDR2 YNNKEL (reference sequence). The chain links TRBV3-1 to TRBJ1-2; perhaps TRBD1 as D (5 bases). Sequenced: PBMCs. The TCR sequence derives from a woman aged 40 to 49 in good health. The CDR3 reads CASSPTRAAAYGYTF. The CDR3 region has the DNA TGTGCCAGCAGCCCGACCAGGGCTGCGGCCTATGGCTACACCTTC. Using reference TRBV3-1 and TRBJ1-2 for the parts outside the CDR3, the full variable domain is DTAVSQTPKYLVTQMGNDKSIKCEQNLGHDTMYWYKQDSKKFLKIMFSYNNKELIINETVPNRFSPKSPDKAHLNLHINSLELGDSAVYFCASSPTRAAAYGYTFGSGTRLTVV.